These 7 T cell receptor beta chains originate from one sample sequenced in a study of CD4 T cells in relation to SARS-CoV-2 and coronaviruses. Here immunoSEQ multiplex PCR was the method, and the copy in TCRdb shows in-frame clones only, minus some. The sample contains some 44,000 clones, over 75% of which appear only once. Their specific antigens are unknown. Sequencing was carried out using naive CD4+ T cells from PBMCs, cultured in vitro. As for subset: naive CD4+ T cells isolated by negative enrichment. The receptors shown here come from an adult with COVID-19.

This clone occurred once. V and J are TRBV28 and TRBJ2-7; either TRBD1 or TRBD2 may supply D (5 bases each). The CDR3 length is 13 residues. V lost 2 bases and J lost 4, with 9 bases in between. The germline V gene has CDR1 MDHEN and CDR2 SYDVKM. The CDR3 coding sequence is TGTGCCAGCAGTTTAGGGGGTCATTACGAGCAGTACTTC. Residues: CASSLGGHYEQYF.

The CDR3 bases are TGTGCCAGCTCACCACCTAGAGGGTCGGGAGATACGCAGTATTTT. Translated, it gives CASSPPRGSGDTQYF. This rearrangement joins TRBV18 to TRBJ2-3, with D perhaps TRBD2 (5 bases). Trimming removed 0 bases at V and 5 bases at J, with 12 bases between. CDR1 is KGHSH, CDR2 LQKENI, per germline. The CDR3 totals 15 residues.

The V gene is TRBV27, the J gene TRBJ2-3; no clear D gene. Per the germline V gene, CDR1 is MNHEY and CDR2 is SMNVEV (reference sequence). The CDR3 loop spans 12 amino acids. Trimming took 6 bases from V and 8 from J, leaving 12 bases between them. For the CDR3, the DNA is TGTGCCAGCAGCCCGGAGTTTAGTACGCAGTATTTT. This sequence encodes CASSPEFSTQYF.

The chain has TRBV5-6 and TRBJ1-4; 10 nucleotides match TRBD1. Germline V gene lookup returns CDR1 SGHDT and CDR2 YYEEEE. There are 15 residues in the CDR3. The V segment lost 2 bases and the J segment 8 bases; nucleotides outside the gene matches: 6. The CDR3 DNA follows: TGTGCCAGCAGCTTTTCCGGGACAGGGGTAGAAAAACTGTTTTTT. Residues: CASSFSGTGVEKLFF.

J is TRBJ2-1 and V is TRBV11-2; no clear D. Germline V gives CDR1 SGHAT, CDR2 FQNNGV. V lost 1 base and J 7 bases, leaving 11 bases between the germline ends. This CDR3 has 14 amino acids. CDR3 region: CASSLVLDGNEQFF. DNA of the CDR3: TGTGCCAGCAGCTTAGTGTTGGATGGGAATGAGCAGTTCTTC.

In its sample, this clone was seen once. This rearrangement joins TRBV3-1 (or the pseudogene TRBV3-2) to TRBJ1-2, with 9 positions matching TRBD1. The CDR3 is 18 amino acids. The J segment lost 5 bases and the V segment lost 9 bases, leaving 22 bases of the junction unmatched. CDR1 and CDR2 from the germline V gene are LGHDT and YNNKEL (reference sequence). The CDR3 sequence is CARPRPPDRGWALYGYTF. The CDR3 nucleotides read TGTGCCAGACCGAGGCCCCCGGACAGGGGATGGGCCCTGTATGGCTACACCTTC.

The V call is TRBV5-1, the J call TRBJ2-3; TRBD2 matches at 11 bases. The junction had 3 bases not matched to a gene; V was cut back by 4 bases and J by 2 bases. From germline, CDR1 is SGHRS and CDR2 YFSETQ. The CDR3 runs 15 residues. The CDR3 DNA reads as TGCGCCAGCAGCCCGACTAGCGGGGCCACAGATACGCAGTATTTT. It yields the protein CASSPTSGATDTQYF.